This TCR beta chain is from a study of blood T cell repertoires in COVID-19. Study-wide context: The samples span acute and convalescent COVID-19 from the United States, Italy and Spain.

This CDR3 comprises 15 residues. CDR1 is SGHRS, CDR2 YFSETQ, per germline. Trimming removed 0 bases at V and 5 bases at J, with 12 bases between. TCRdb keeps only in-frame clones here, not all; method: immunoSEQ multiplex PCR. The table shows around 170,000 clones, with around three quarters occurring only once. V usage is TRBV5-1 and J usage is TRBJ2-1; D uncertain. This sequence originates from a man between 65 and 85 years old with active or convalescent COVID-19. The sequenced material came from peripheral blood. The DNA of the CDR3 is TGCGCCAGCAGCTTGGGCGGTCTCGGCCACAATGAGCAGTTCTTC. This codes for CASSLGGLGHNEQFF.